This T cell receptor beta chain was sequenced for a study of Graves' ophthalmopathy and Graves' hyperthyroidism. The study's findings and limits: Ophthalmopathy progression was predicted by the model at roughly 69% sensitivity and 72.22% specificity. Clonotypes were expanded in thyroid at above 0.001 frequency, and most also appeared in blood. Discrimination between ophthalmopathy and stable hyperthyroidism by a 13-signature model showed about 88% sensitivity and less than 84% specificity.

J was trimmed by 0 bases and V by 3 bases; bases with no gene match: 8. The CDR3 length is 17 residues. The sequenced template was RNA, covering the TCR beta CDR3 region. First-round RT-PCR employed HTBI primers, with a second-round multiplex PCR after it. TCRdb passed the multiplex PCR reads through MiXCR, listing each CDR3 protein once. The repertoire holds about 400,000 distinct CDR3 sequences, with around 18% as singletons. Worth noting for this clonotype: Its cognate antigen is unknown.

Reliance was placed on clinical symptoms, serum thyroxine, TRAb, thyroid ultrasound and orbital computed tomography for diagnosis. Source material: peripheral blood. The chain is built from TRBV12-3 or TRBV12-4 and TRBJ1-1, with TRBD1 identical over 9 bases. The sequence was obtained from a woman under 30 with Graves' ophthalmopathy. CDR3 in amino acids: CASSFLLQGALNTEAFF. The DNA of the CDR3 is TGTGCCAGCAGTTTCTTACTACAGGGGGCCCTGAACACTGAAGCTTTCTTT.